This entry describes one T cell receptor beta chain. The antigen remains unidentified. Data came from immunoSEQ multiplex PCR; TCRdb stores just in-frame clones and leaves some out. The data contain 59,000 or so clones, 89% of them singletons. CDR1 is SEHNR, CDR2 FQNEAQ, per germline (reference sequence). This CDR3 has 14 amino acids. J was trimmed by 1 base and V by 5 bases; bases with no gene match: 4. The data stem from a study of cytomegalovirus exposure and HLA in healthy donors. Study-level findings and limits: Some TCR beta chains (164 of them) were listed as cytomegalovirus-associated. In vitro data verified three CMV-associated chains as specific for CMV antigens.

This chain connects TRBV7-9 to TRBJ2-5, with TRBD1 matching 7 bases. This clonotype was sampled from a woman between 18 and 29 years old in good health and CMV-seronegative. The sequencing input was PBMCs. The CDR3 reads CASSPDRAQETQYF. The DNA of the CDR3 is TGTGCCAGCAGCCCCGACAGGGCCCAAGAGACCCAGTACTTC.